This entry is about one T cell receptor (beta chain). The antigen remains unidentified. TCRdb's copy holds only in-frame clones and misses some; the assay was immunoSEQ multiplex PCR. The data show roughly 67,000 clones, roughly 93% seen once. The V end was cut by 0 bases, the J end by 0 bases, with 17 bases between. This CDR3 is built from 18 residues. Germline loops: CDR1 MNHNS, CDR2 SASEGT. This entry belongs to a study of lymphopenia after photon versus proton radiotherapy. Whole-study results and caveats: Oligoclonal CD8+ Temra expansion after nadir drove photon patients' diversity drop. Authors raise, but do not show, better survival with proton therapy.

This rearrangement joins TRBV6-1 to TRBJ1-1; possibly TRBD1 for D (6 bases). The receptor was isolated from a woman in her 70s with pancreatic cancer. The sample here was peripheral blood, taken from a patient treated with photon-based radiotherapy. The CDR3: CASSEASGGGSMNTEAFF. The DNA of the CDR3 is TGTGCCAGCAGTGAAGCATCGGGGGGCGGTTCGATGAACACTGAAGCTTTCTTT.